The rows below give T cell receptor beta chains drawn from one sample of a study of spatial heterogeneity in lung cancer. TCRdb called the 5' RACE reads again in MiXCR, with one record for every CDR3 protein. The data show over 5,000 distinct CDR3 sequences, with about 3% seen just once and approximately 24% held by the top ten. The material was normal lung tissue next to the tumor, obtained at surgery. All receptors derive from a male donor with early-stage non-small cell lung cancer. The conserved cysteine and the conserved F or W are not part of the CDR3 here.

v_call: TRBV2; j_call: TRBJ1-5; cdr3_aa: ASSGDWTGDQPQH
v_call: TRBV7-9; j_call: TRBJ2-2; cdr3_aa: ASSLGLWGDTGELF
v_call: TRBV10-3; j_call: TRBJ2-3; cdr3_aa: AISEAVPGQGGGTQY
v_call: TRBV19; j_call: TRBJ2-7; cdr3_aa: ASSVTSGVIYEQY
v_call: TRBV4-2; j_call: TRBJ1-2; cdr3_aa: ASSQEGQGLGNYGYT
v_call: TRBV5-1; j_call: TRBJ2-1; cdr3_aa: ASRAGETYNEQF
v_call: TRBV30; j_call: TRBJ2-3; cdr3_aa: AWSTTNTDTQY
v_call: TRBV19; j_call: TRBJ2-3; cdr3_aa: ASSYRDGGTDTQY
v_call: TRBV5-1; j_call: TRBJ2-1; cdr3_aa: ASSLAVGTQYNEHF
v_call: TRBV7-2; j_call: TRBJ2-2; cdr3_aa: ASSSPSTGELF
v_call: TRBV5-6; j_call: TRBJ2-1; cdr3_aa: ASSFWGVDEQF
v_call: TRBV29-1; j_call: TRBJ2-1; cdr3_aa: SGGEDRGSEQF
v_call: TRBV2; j_call: TRBJ2-7; cdr3_aa: ASGIRAGGEQY
v_call: TRBV4-1; j_call: TRBJ2-5; cdr3_aa: ASSGGRTLLETQY
v_call: TRBV6-1; j_call: TRBJ1-6; cdr3_aa: ASSEGTGENSPLH
v_call: TRBV4-2; j_call: TRBJ1-2; cdr3_aa: ASSQVGTDYGYT
v_call: TRBV19; j_call: TRBJ1-4; cdr3_aa: ASSRGQIVATNEKLF
v_call: TRBV3-1; j_call: TRBJ2-7; cdr3_aa: ASSHGTSGREQY
v_call: TRBV24-1; j_call: TRBJ2-2; cdr3_aa: ATSQGRGRLGELF
v_call: TRBV27; j_call: TRBJ2-1; cdr3_aa: ASKLGTTDNEQF
v_call: TRBV4-1; j_call: TRBJ2-1; cdr3_aa: ASSQGVLADNEQF
v_call: TRBV9; j_call: TRBJ2-3; cdr3_aa: ASSSRLASTDTQY
v_call: TRBV14; j_call: TRBJ2-5; cdr3_aa: ASSQSQPQETQY
v_call: TRBV7-2; j_call: TRBJ2-7; cdr3_aa: ASSLEGASPYEQY
v_call: TRBV20-1; j_call: TRBJ1-5; cdr3_aa: SAPGGTQNSNQPQH